The 12 T cell receptor beta chains below come from one sample, sequenced in a study of a mutant IDH1 vaccine in newly diagnosed glioma (dated by TCRdb to 2020 to 2022). In the paper's terms, the time point label means: baseline, week 1 (first vaccination visit). What the treatment or condition label conveys for this sample: pre-vaccination baseline after standard-of-care therapy. Preparation of the library involved the immunoSEQ multiplex PCR assay. In its TCRdb copy, this immuneACCESS table keeps in-frame sequences only and misses some clones. Where compared with another copy, unresolved V genes explain less than half of these, and the others have no known cause. The sample table holds some 38,000 clones, of which approximately 92% were seen once. The ten largest clones take up about a sixth of the sample. The sequences come from PBMCs, collected from a glioma patient treated with radiotherapy, temozolomide or both. These TCRs come from a man in his late teens or twenties with glioma.

This chain joins TRBV19 and TRBJ1-1, with D perhaps TRBD1 (5 bases). CDR3 size: 12 residues. Trimming removed 7 bases from V and 2 bases from J, with 8 bases in between. CDR1 and CDR2 (germline): LNHDA, SQIVND (reference sequence). CDR3 in amino acids: CASKQVNTEAFF. CDR3 in DNA: TGTGCCAGTAAACAGGTAAACACTGAAGCTTTCTTT.

The sample holds a few counts of this clone. The rearrangement links TRBV4-2 to TRBJ2-1; D unclear. V was shortened by 1 base and J by 3 bases, with 7 bases between the two germline ends. The CDR3 extends over 14 amino acids. Germline lookup yields CDR1 LGHNA and CDR2 YNFKEQ. This CDR3 reads CASSQVGDYNEQFF. As DNA, the CDR3 is TGTGCCAGCAGCCAAGTCGGTGACTACAATGAGCAGTTCTTC.

The rearrangement uses TRBV4-1 and TRBJ1-4; D is possibly TRBD1 (6 bases). Trimming cost V 0 bases and J 8 bases, with 16 bases left between them. The CDR3 consists of 16 residues. Germline V lookup: CDR1 MGHRA, CDR2 YSYEKL. The CDR3 loop is CASSQDLGRGWEKLFF. CDR3 nucleotides: TGCGCCAGCAGCCAAGATTTAGGCAGGGGCTGGGAAAAACTGTTTTTT.

This sequence joins TRBV6-5 and TRBJ1-1; D ambiguous. Trimming shortened V by 6 bases and J by 0 bases, and 11 bases separated the two germline ends. Germline lookup yields CDR1 MNHEY and CDR2 SVGAGI. The CDR3 totals 14 residues. The CDR3 is CASRTAYMNTEAFF. As DNA, the CDR3 is TGTGCCAGCAGAACAGCCTATATGAACACTGAAGCTTTCTTT.

J is TRBJ1-1 and V is TRBV9; D is ambiguous. Deletions cut 2 bases from V and 4 bases from J, with 9 bases between. The CDR3 is 13 amino acids. CDR1 is SGDLS and CDR2 is YYNGEE in the germline V gene. The CDR3 region has the DNA TGTGCCAGCAGCGTGACCTTGGGCACTGAAGCTTTCTTT. This codes for CASSVTLGTEAFF. The full variable domain, rest sourced from reference TRBV9 and TRBJ1-1, is DSGVTQTPKHLITATGQRVTLRCSPRSGDLSVYWYQQSLDQGLQFLIQYYNGEERAKGNILERFSAQQFPDLHSELNLSSLELGDSALYFCASSVTLGTEAFFGQGTRLTVV.

V and J are TRBV2 and TRBJ2-7, with 10 bases lining up with TRBD2. This CDR3 is 13 amino acids long. Trimming removed 7 bases from V and 0 bases from J; junction bases left unmatched: 0. In germline, CDR1 is SNHLY, CDR2 FYNNEI. CDR3 nucleotides: TGTGCCAGCACTAGCGGGGGCTCCTACGAGCAGTACTTC. Translation: CASTSGGSYEQYF.

By sample share, this clone is medium-sized. V gene TRBV7-9 combines with J gene TRBJ2-7, with 9 positions matching TRBD1. The J segment lost 5 bases and the V segment lost 1 base, leaving 9 bases of the junction unmatched. This CDR3 comprises 16 residues. Germline loops: CDR1 SEHNR, CDR2 FQNEAQ (reference sequence). DNA for the CDR3: TGTGCCAGCAGCTTAGACGGGACAGGGTTTGTGGACGAGCAGTACTTC. Translation: CASSLDGTGFVDEQYF.

In this sample, this clone turned up once. The chain employs TRBV28 and TRBJ2-7, with D perhaps being TRBD1 or TRBD2 (5 bases each). Germline V gene sequence: CDR1 MDHEN, CDR2 SYDVKM. Trimming shortened V by 2 bases and J by 3 bases, and 14 bases separated the two germline ends. CDR3 size: 15 residues. The CDR3 DNA reads TGTGCCAGCAGTTTAGATCGTCGGGGCTACTACGAGCAGTACTTC. Translating it yields CASSLDRRGYYEQYF.

The chain is built from TRBV6-5 and TRBJ1-4; 8 bases agree with TRBD1. Germline trimming cut 4 bases from V and 8 bases from J; bases unmatched to any gene: 6. The CDR3 loop spans 14 amino acids. Germline CDR1 reads MNHEY; CDR2 reads SVGAGI. In DNA form, the CDR3 reads TGTGCCAGCAGTTCCGACAGGGGAAGGGAAAAACTGTTTTTT. Its protein is CASSSDRGREKLFF.

The chain carries TRBV6-1 and TRBJ1-5, with 8 positions matching TRBD1. Germline CDR1 reads MNHNS; CDR2 reads SASEGT. This CDR3 has 13 residues. V dropped 2 bases and J dropped 6; count of bases not matched to a gene: 0. The CDR3 here is CASSEQGAQPQHF. CDR3 bases: TGTGCCAGCAGTGAACAGGGGGCTCAGCCCCAGCATTTT.

This clone was seen once. The chain combines TRBV19 with TRBJ2-7, with 7 positions matching TRBD1. CDR1 is LNHDA and CDR2 is SQIVND in the germline V gene (reference sequence). The J segment lost 2 bases and the V segment lost 3 bases, leaving 4 bases of the junction unmatched. The CDR3 runs 14 residues. CDR3 DNA: TGTGCCAGTAGTATTTGGACAGGACCCTACGAGCAGTACTTC. Protein: CASSIWTGPYEQYF.

A single count supports this clone. V gene TRBV23-1 combines with J gene TRBJ2-2; 8 nucleotides line up with TRBD1. TRBV23-1 is placed among ORFs of uncertain function. Trimming at V came to 0 bases and at J to 3 bases, leaving 6 bases not matched to a gene. The CDR3 is 17 amino acids. CDR3 bases: TGCGCCAGCAGTCAATCCCCAGGACAGGGCCACACCGGGGAGCTGTTTTTT. Its protein is CASSQSPGQGHTGELFF.